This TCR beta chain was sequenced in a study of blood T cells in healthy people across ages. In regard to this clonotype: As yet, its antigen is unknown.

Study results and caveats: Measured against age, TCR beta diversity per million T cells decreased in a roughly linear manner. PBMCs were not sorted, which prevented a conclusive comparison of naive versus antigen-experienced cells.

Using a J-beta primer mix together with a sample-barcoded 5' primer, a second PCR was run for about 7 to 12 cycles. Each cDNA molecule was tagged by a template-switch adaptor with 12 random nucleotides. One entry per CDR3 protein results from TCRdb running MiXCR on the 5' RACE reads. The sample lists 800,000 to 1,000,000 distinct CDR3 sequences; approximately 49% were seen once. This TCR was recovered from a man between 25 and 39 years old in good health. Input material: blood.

CDR3 region: CASTKGDTSYNEQYF. The CDR3 nucleotides read TGTGCCAGCACCAAGGGCGACACTTCTTACAATGAGCAGTACTTC. The chain couples TRBV12-3 or TRBV12-4 to TRBJ2-5; D is unresolved. The CDR3 is 15 residues long. The V gene lost 7 bases and the J gene lost 11 bases, with 26 bases spanning the gap.